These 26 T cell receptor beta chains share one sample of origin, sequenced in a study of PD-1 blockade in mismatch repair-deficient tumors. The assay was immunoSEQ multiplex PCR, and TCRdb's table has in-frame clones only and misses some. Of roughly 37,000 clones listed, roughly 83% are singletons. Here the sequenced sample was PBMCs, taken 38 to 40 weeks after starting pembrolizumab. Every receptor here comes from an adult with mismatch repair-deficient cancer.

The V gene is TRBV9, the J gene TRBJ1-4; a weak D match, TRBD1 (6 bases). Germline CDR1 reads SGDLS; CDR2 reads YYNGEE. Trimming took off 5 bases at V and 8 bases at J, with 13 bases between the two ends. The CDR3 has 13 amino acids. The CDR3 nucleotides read TGTGCCAGCAGGGGGGCGGGGGACGAAAAACTGTTTTTT. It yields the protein CASRGAGDEKLFF.

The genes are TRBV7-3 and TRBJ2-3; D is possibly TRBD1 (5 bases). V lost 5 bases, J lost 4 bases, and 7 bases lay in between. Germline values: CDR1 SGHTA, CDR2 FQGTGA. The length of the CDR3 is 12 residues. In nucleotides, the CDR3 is TGTGCCAGCAGCAGGGGTGCAGATACGCAGTATTTT. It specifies CASSRGADTQYF.

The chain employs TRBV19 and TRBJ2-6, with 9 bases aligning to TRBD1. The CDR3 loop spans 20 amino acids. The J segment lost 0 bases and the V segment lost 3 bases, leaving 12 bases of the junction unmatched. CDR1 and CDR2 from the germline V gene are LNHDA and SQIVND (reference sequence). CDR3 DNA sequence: TGTGCCAGTAGTATGGCCCTGGAGACAGGGGGTTTCTCTGGGGCCAACGTCCTGACTTTC. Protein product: CASSMALETGGFSGANVLTF.

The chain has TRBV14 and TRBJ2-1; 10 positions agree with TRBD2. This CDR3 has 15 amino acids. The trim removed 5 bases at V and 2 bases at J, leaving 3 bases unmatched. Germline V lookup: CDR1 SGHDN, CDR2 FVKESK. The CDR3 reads CASSAGLAAYNEQFF. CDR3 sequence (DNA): TGTGCCAGCAGCGCCGGACTAGCGGCCTACAATGAGCAGTTCTTC.

CDR3 nucleotide sequence: TGTGCCAGCAGTCCACGGACAGGGAGAAACATTCAGTACTTC. Translation: CASSPRTGRNIQYF. The gene calls are TRBV6-5 and TRBJ2-4; TRBD1 matches 8 bases. CDR3 length: 14 amino acids. Losses at the gene ends were 5 bases for V and 6 bases for J; bases not matched to a gene: 6. Germline V gene sequence: CDR1 MNHEY, CDR2 SVGAGI.

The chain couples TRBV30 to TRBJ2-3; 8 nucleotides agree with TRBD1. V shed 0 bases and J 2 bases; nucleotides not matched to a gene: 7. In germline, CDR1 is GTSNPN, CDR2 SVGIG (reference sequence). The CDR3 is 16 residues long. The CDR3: CAWSVTGGWPTDTQYF. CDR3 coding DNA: TGTGCCTGGAGTGTAACAGGGGGGTGGCCCACAGATACGCAGTATTTT.

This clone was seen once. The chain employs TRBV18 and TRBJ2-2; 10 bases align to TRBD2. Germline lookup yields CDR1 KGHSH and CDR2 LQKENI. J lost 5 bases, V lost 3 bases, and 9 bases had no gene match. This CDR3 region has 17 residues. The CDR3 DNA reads TGTGCCAGCTCACCCCCCTCTAGCGGGAGAGGAACCGGGGAGCTGTTTTTT. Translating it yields CASSPPSSGRGTGELFF.

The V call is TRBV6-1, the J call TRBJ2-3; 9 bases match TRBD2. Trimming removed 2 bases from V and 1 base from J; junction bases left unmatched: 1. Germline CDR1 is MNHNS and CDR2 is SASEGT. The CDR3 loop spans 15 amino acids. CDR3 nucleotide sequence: TGTGCCAGCAGTGAAAGGACTAGCGGCACAGATACGCAGTATTTT. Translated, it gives CASSERTSGTDTQYF.

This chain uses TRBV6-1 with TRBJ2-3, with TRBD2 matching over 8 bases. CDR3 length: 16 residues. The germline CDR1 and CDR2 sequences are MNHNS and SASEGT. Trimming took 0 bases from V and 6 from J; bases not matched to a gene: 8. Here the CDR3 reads CASSEAGKREWDTQYF. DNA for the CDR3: TGTGCCAGCAGTGAAGCAGGAAAGCGGGAGTGGGATACGCAGTATTTT.

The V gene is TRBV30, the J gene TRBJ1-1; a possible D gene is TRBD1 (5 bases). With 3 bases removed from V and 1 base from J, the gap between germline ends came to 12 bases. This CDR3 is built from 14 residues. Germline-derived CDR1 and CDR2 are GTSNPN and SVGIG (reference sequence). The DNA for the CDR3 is TGTGCCTGGAGCTTGGGGCAGCCGAACACTGAAGCTTTCTTT. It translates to CAWSLGQPNTEAFF. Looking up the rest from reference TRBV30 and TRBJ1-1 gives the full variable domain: SQTIHQWPATLVQPVGSPLSLECTVEGTSNPNLYWYRQAAGRGLQLLFYSVGIGQISSEVPQNLSASRPQDRQFILSSKKLLLSDSGFYLCAWSLGQPNTEAFFGQGTRLTVV.

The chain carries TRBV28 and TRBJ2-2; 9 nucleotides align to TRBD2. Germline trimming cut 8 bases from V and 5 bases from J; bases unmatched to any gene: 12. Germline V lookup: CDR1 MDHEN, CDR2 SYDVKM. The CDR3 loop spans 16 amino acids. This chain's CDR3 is CASRGSGSVGTGELFF. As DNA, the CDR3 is TGTGCCAGCCGGGGTAGCGGGAGCGTGGGGACCGGGGAGCTGTTTTTT.

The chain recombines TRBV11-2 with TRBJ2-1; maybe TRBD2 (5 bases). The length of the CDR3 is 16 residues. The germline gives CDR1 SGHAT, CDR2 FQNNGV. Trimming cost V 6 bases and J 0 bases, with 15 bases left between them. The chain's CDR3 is CASRSYSDLSYNEQFF. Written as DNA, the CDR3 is TGTGCCAGCAGGTCCTATAGCGACCTCTCCTACAATGAGCAGTTCTTC. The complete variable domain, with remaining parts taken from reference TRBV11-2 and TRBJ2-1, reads EAGVAQSPRYKIIEKRQSVAFWCNPISGHATLYWYQQILGQGPKLLIQFQNNGVVDDSQLPKDRFSAERLKGVDSTLKIQPAKLEDSAVYLCASRSYSDLSYNEQFFGPGTRLTVL.

The CDR3 is CASSWTGLDTGELFF. The CDR3 coding sequence is TGTGCCAGCAGCTGGACAGGGTTAGACACCGGGGAGCTGTTTTTT. V usage is TRBV7-9 and J usage is TRBJ2-2; 8 bases fit TRBD1. The ends lost 4 bases at V and 3 bases at J; junction bases unmatched: 4. Germline values: CDR1 SEHNR, CDR2 FQNEAQ (reference sequence). The CDR3 spans 15 residues.

The CDR3 reads CASSLWGEDYEQYF. CDR3 nucleotide sequence: TGCGCCAGCAGCTTGTGGGGGGAGGACTACGAGCAGTACTTC. This sequence joins TRBV5-1 and TRBJ2-7; D might be TRBD2 (6 bases). The V gene's germline CDR1 is SGHRS and CDR2 YFSETQ. This CDR3 contains 14 residues. Deletions cut 1 base from V and 3 bases from J, with 11 bases between. The complete variable domain, with remaining parts taken from reference TRBV5-1 and TRBJ2-7, reads KAGVTQTPRYLIKTRGQQVTLSCSPISGHRSVSWYQQTPGQGLQFLFEYFSETQRNKGNFPGRFSGRQFSNSRSEMNVSTLELGDSALYLCASSLWGEDYEQYFGPGTRLTVT.

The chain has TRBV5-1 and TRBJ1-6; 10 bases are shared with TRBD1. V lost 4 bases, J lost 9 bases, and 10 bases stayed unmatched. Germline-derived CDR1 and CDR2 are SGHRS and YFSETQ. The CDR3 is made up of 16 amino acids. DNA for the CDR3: TGCGCCAGCAGCGAACCAGGACAGGGGGTAGGTTCACCCCTCCACTTT. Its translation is CASSEPGQGVGSPLHF.

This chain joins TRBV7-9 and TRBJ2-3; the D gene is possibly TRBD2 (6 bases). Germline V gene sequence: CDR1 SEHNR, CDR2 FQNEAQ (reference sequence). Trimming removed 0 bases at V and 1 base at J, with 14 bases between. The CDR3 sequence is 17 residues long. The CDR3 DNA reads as TGTGCCAGCAGCTTAGCGCGTACTAGCTGGGGCACAGATACGCAGTATTTT. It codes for CASSLARTSWGTDTQYF. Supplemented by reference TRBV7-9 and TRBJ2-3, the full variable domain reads DTGVSQNPRHKITKRGQNVTFRCDPISEHNRLYWYRQTLGQGPEFLTYFQNEAQLEKSRLLSDRFSAERPKGSFSTLEIQRTEQGDSAMYLCASSLARTSWGTDTQYFGPGTRLTVL.

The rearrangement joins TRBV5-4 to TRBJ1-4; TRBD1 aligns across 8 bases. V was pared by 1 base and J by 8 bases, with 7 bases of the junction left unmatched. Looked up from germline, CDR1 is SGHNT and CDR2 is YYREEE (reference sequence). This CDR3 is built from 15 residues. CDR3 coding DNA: TGTGCCAGCAGCTTGATGCAGGGGGCAGGGGAAAAACTGTTTTTT. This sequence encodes CASSLMQGAGEKLFF.

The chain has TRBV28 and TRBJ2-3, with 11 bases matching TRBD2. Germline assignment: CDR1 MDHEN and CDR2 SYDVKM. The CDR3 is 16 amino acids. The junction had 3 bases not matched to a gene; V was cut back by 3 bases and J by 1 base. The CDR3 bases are TGTGCCAGCAGTTTTTCACTAGCGGGAGGCACAGATACGCAGTATTTT. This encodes CASSFSLAGGTDTQYF.

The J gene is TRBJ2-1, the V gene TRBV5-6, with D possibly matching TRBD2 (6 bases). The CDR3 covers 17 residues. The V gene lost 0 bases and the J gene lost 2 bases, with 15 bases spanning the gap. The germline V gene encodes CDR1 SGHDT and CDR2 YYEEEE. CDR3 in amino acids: CASSLEWASATYNEQFF. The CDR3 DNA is TGTGCCAGCAGCTTGGAGTGGGCTAGCGCTACCTACAATGAGCAGTTCTTC.

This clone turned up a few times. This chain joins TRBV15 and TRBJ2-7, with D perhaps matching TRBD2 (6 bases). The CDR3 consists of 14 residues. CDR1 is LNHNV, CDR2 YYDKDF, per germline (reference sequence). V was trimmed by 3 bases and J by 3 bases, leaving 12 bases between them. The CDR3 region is CATSRFWEDYEQYF. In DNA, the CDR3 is TGTGCCACCAGCAGGTTCTGGGAGGACTACGAGCAGTACTTC.

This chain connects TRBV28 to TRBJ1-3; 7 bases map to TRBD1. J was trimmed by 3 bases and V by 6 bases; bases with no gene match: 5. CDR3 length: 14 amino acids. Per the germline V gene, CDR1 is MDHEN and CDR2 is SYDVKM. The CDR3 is CASRSDRVGNTIYF. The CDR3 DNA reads TGTGCCAGCAGATCCGACAGGGTTGGAAACACCATATATTTT.

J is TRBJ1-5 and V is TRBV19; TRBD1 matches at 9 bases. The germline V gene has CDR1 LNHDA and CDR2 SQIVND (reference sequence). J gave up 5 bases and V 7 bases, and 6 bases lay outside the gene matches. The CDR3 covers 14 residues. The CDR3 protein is CASNTGGADQPQHF. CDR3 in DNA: TGTGCCAGTAATACAGGGGGCGCGGATCAGCCCCAGCATTTT.

The chain's CDR3 is CSVYGQGETQYF. The CDR3 nucleotides are TGCAGCGTATACGGACAGGGAGAGACCCAGTACTTC. This chain uses TRBV29-1 with TRBJ2-5; 8 bases agree with TRBD1. Germline CDR1 and CDR2: SQVTM and ANQGSEA. Losses at the gene ends were 6 bases for V and 4 bases for J; bases not matched to a gene: 4. The CDR3 is made up of 12 amino acids.

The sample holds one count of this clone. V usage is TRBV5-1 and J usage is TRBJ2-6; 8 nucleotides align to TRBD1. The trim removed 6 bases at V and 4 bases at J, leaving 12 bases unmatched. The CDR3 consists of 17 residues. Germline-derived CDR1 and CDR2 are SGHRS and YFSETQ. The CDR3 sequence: CASTGGMQGAGANVLTF. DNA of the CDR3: TGCGCCAGCACCGGCGGGATGCAGGGGGCCGGGGCCAACGTCCTGACTTTC.

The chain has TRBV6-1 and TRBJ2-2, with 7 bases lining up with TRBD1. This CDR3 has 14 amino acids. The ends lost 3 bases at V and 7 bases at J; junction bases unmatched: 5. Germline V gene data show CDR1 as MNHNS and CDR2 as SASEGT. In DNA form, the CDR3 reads TGTGCCAGCAGTGATGACAGGGCGGGCGGGGAGCTGTTTTTT. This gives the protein CASSDDRAGGELFF.

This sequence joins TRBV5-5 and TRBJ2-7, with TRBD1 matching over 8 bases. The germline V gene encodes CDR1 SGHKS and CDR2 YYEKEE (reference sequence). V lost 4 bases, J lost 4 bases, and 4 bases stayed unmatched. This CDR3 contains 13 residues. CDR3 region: CASSRGQEYEQYF. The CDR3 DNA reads TGTGCCAGCAGCCGGGGACAGGAATACGAGCAGTACTTC.